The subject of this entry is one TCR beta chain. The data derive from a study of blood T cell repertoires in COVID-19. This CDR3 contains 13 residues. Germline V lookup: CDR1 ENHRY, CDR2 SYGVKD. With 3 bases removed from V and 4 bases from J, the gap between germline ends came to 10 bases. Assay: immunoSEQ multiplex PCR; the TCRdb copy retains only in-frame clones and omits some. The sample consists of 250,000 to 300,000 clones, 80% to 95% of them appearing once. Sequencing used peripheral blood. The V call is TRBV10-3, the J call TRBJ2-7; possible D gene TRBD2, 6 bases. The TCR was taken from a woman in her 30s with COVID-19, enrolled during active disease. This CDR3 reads CAISESGAYEQYF. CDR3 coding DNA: TGTGCCATCAGTGAATCGGGAGCTTACGAGCAGTACTTC.